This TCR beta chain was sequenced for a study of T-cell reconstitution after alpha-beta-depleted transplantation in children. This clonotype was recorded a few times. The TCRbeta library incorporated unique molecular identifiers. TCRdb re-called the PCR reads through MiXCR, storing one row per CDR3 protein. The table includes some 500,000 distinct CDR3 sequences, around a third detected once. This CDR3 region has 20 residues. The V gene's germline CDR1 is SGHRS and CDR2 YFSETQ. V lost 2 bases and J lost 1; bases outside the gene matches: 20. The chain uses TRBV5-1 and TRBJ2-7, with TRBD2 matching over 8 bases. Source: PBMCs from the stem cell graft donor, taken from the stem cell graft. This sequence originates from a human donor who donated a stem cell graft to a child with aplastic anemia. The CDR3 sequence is CASSFVGQAGLGRESYEQYV. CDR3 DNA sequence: TGCGCCAGCAGCTTCGTGGGTCAAGCGGGACTAGGTCGGGAATCCTACGAGCAGTACGTC.